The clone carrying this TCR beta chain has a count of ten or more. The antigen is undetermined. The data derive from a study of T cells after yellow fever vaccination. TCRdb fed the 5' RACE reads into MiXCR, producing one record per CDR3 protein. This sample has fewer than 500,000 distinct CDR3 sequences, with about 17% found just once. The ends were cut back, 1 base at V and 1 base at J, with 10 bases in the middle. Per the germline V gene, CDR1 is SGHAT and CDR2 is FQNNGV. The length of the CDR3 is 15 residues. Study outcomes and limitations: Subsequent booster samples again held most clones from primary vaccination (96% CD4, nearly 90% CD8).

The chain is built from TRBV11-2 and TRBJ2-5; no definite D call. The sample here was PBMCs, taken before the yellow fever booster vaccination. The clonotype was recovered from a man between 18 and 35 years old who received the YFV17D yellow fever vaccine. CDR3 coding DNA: TGTGCCAGCAGCTTAGTTTCGTCCAGCCAAGAGACCCAGTACTTC. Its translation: CASSLVSSSQETQYF.